These T cell receptor beta chains were read from a single sample in a study of blood T cells in healthy people across ages. TCRdb fed the 5' RACE reads into MiXCR, producing one record per CDR3 protein. The sample consists of 650,000 to 800,000 distinct CDR3 sequences, around 45% of them appearing once. The sample taken for sequencing was blood. The receptors stem from a man aged 55-75 years in good health. CDR3s include the opening cysteine and the closing phenylalanine or tryptophan. A D gene is named only where the DNA matches it firmly. Clone size, where shown, is once, few, many, or a class for clones that have expanded.

V	J	D	size	CDR3	DNA
TRBV7-6	TRBJ2-1	TRBD1	.	CASSSRTGDNEQFF	TGTGCCAGCAGCTCCCGGACAGGGGACAATGAGCAGTTCTTC
TRBV4-3	TRBJ2-7	TRBD1	.	CASSQEGGRGPYEQYF	TGCGCCAGCAGCCAAGAGGGGGGCAGGGGGCCCTACGAGCAGTACTTC
TRBV30	TRBJ2-5	.	.	CAWSGQGETQYF	TGTGCCTGGAGTGGCCAGGGAGAGACCCAGTACTTC
TRBV29-1	TRBJ2-1	.	.	CSVPVGSGRYNEQFF	TGCAGCGTACCAGTTGGTAGCGGTAGATACAATGAGCAGTTCTTC
TRBV10-3	TRBJ2-3	TRBD2	.	CAISESRTSGETDTQYF	TGTGCCATCAGTGAGTCGAGGACTAGTGGGGAGACAGATACGCAGTATTTT
TRBV29-1	TRBJ1-3	.	.	CSVEGAGNTIYF	TGCAGCGTTGAGGGCGCTGGAAACACCATATATTTT
TRBV25-1	TRBJ1-4	.	.	CASSGGPGDNEKLFF	TGTGCCAGCAGTGGAGGTCCGGGGGATAATGAAAAACTGTTTTTT
TRBV12-3/TRBV12-4	TRBJ1-1	TRBD1	few	CASSFGDRLVTEAFF	TGTGCCAGCAGTTTTGGGGACAGGTTGGTGACTGAAGCTTTCTTT
TRBV11-2	TRBJ2-1	.	.	CASEAIGFGDEQFF	TGTGCCAGCGAAGCCATCGGTTTCGGGGATGAGCAGTTCTTC
TRBV5-6	TRBJ1-5	TRBD1	.	CASSRRDRGYQPQHF	TGTGCCAGCAGCCGGAGGGACAGGGGCTATCAGCCCCAGCATTTT
TRBV18	TRBJ1-2	.	.	CASSPPGRTAEMGYTF	TGTGCCAGCTCACCCCCTGGTAGGACAGCCGAAATGGGCTACACCTTC
TRBV10-3	TRBJ1-1	TRBD1	.	CAISDRGPSEAFF	TGTGCCATCAGTGACAGGGGGCCGAGTGAAGCTTTCTTT
TRBV20-1	TRBJ2-1	.	.	CSAYQGRDEQFF	TGCAGTGCTTACCAGGGAAGGGATGAGCAGTTCTTC
TRBV27	TRBJ2-3	TRBD2	.	CASSLNPQAGGQDTQYF	TGTGCCAGCAGTTTAAACCCCCAAGCGGGGGGGCAAGATACGCAGTATTTT
TRBV20-1	TRBJ1-2	TRBD1	.	CSARADRDRGVHYGYTF	TGCAGTGCTAGGGCGGACCGGGACAGGGGTGTTCACTATGGCTACACCTTC
TRBV11-2	TRBJ2-7	.	.	CASSLFPPPGEQYF	TGTGCCAGCAGCTTATTTCCCCCTCCTGGCGAGCAGTACTTC
TRBV20-1	TRBJ1-1	.	few	CSARDSGMAVITEAFF	TGCAGTGCTAGAGATTCGGGGATGGCCGTGATAACTGAAGCTTTCTTT
TRBV4-1	TRBJ2-1	.	.	CASSQDPAGLHNEQFF	TGCGCCAGCAGCCAAGACCCCGCGGGACTTCACAATGAGCAGTTCTTC
TRBV27	TRBJ2-2	.	.	CASSFRQGNTGELFF	TGTGCCAGCAGTTTCCGGCAGGGGAACACCGGGGAGCTGTTTTTT
TRBV25-1	TRBJ2-7	.	.	CASSDNFYEQYF	TGTGCCAGCAGTGATAACTTCTACGAGCAGTACTTC
TRBV18	TRBJ2-4	TRBD1	.	CASSPGTGGRVNEQYF	TGTGCCAGCTCACCTGGGACAGGGGGCAGGGTCAATGAGCAGTACTTC
TRBV7-2	TRBJ1-2	.	few	CASSLDAFEGYGYTF	TGTGCCAGCAGCTTAGACGCGTTCGAGGGCTATGGCTACACCTTC
TRBV5-1	TRBJ2-5	.	many	CASRPGLQETQYF	TGTGCCAGCAGGCCGGGACTCCAAGAGACCCAGTACTTC
TRBV19	TRBJ1-2	.	.	CASSMAVVGYTF	TGTGCCAGTAGCATGGCAGTCGTTGGCTACACCTTC
TRBV6-2/TRBV6-3	TRBJ2-7	.	.	CASSYEAQTSYEQYF	TGTGCCAGCAGTTACGAAGCGCAAACCTCCTACGAGCAGTACTTC
TRBV20-1	TRBJ2-1	.	many	CSAASGNRVGQFF	TGCAGTGCTGCGTCCGGGAATCGGGTAGGGCAGTTCTTC
TRBV7-9	TRBJ2-7	TRBD2	once	CASSKAGTLEQYF	TGTGCCAGCAGTAAAGCGGGGACCCTCGAGCAGTACTTC
TRBV7-9	TRBJ1-2	TRBD1	.	CASSAGTVEGGYTF	TGTGCCAGCAGCGCCGGGACAGTGGAGGGTGGCTACACCTTC
TRBV7-9	TRBJ2-7	.	.	CASSLRGPDEQYF	TGTGCCAGCAGCCTCAGGGGACCGGACGAGCAGTACTTC
TRBV5-1	TRBJ2-2	.	once	CASRILGELFF	TGCGCCAGCAGGATACTCGGGGAGCTGTTTTTT
TRBV15	TRBJ2-1	TRBD2	few	CATSRESLVGGGEQFF	TGTGCCACCAGCAGAGAATCGTTAGTGGGGGGGGGTGAGCAGTTCTTC
TRBV19	TRBJ2-2	.	.	CASSTIAANTGELFF	TGTGCCAGTAGTACCATAGCGGCGAACACCGGGGAGCTGTTTTTT
TRBV7-2	TRBJ2-4	TRBD2	.	CASFPGTSALLAKNIQYF	TGTGCCAGCTTCCCCGGGACTAGCGCCTTACTAGCCAAAAACATTCAGTACTTC
TRBV12-3/TRBV12-4	TRBJ2-7	TRBD1	.	CASRPGTGWNEQYF	TGTGCCAGCAGACCCGGGACAGGCTGGAACGAGCAGTACTTC
TRBV6-1	TRBJ1-2	TRBD1	.	CASSQGAYYGYTF	TGTGCCAGCAGTCAGGGGGCTTACTATGGCTACACCTTC
TRBV14	TRBJ1-4	.	.	CASSPMGERGKLFF	TGTGCCAGCAGCCCTATGGGGGAGCGGGGAAAACTGTTTTTT
TRBV20-1	TRBJ2-1	TRBD1	few	CSAAARQGPYNEQFF	TGCAGTGCTGCGGCCCGACAGGGTCCCTACAATGAGCAGTTCTTC
TRBV5-1	TRBJ2-7	.	many	CASSLGPSSYEQYF	TGCGCCAGCAGCTTGGGACCAAGCTCCTACGAGCAGTACTTC
TRBV7-9	TRBJ2-3	TRBD1	.	CASSRQMTGEGDTQYF	TGTGCCAGCAGCCGCCAAATGACAGGGGAAGGAGATACGCAGTATTTT
TRBV11-2	TRBJ2-3	.	few	CASSLYRTTDTQYF	TGTGCCAGCAGCTTATATAGGACCACAGATACGCAGTATTTT
TRBV7-2	TRBJ2-5	.	.	CASSFKGMETQYF	TGTGCCAGCAGCTTCAAGGGTATGGAGACCCAGTACTTC
TRBV7-6	TRBJ2-1	.	many	CASSLGGTYNEQFF	TGTGCCAGCAGCTTAGGGGGGACATACAATGAGCAGTTCTTC
TRBV7-8	TRBJ1-2	.	.	CASSFSEANYGYTF	TGTGCCAGCAGCTTTTCGGAAGCTAACTATGGCTACACCTTC
TRBV12-3/TRBV12-4	TRBJ2-5	.	few	CASSFGTDRETQYF	TGTGCCAGCAGTTTCGGGACCGACCGGGAGACCCAGTACTTC
TRBV7-9	TRBJ2-3	TRBD2	few	CASSTQGLARPDTQYF	TGTGCCAGCAGCACCCAGGGACTAGCACGACCAGATACGCAGTATTTT
TRBV6-2/TRBV6-3	TRBJ2-7	.	.	CASRRPKSHYEQYF	TGTGCCAGCAGACGCCCTAAGTCCCACTACGAGCAGTACTTC
TRBV28	TRBJ2-1	TRBD1	many	CASSSGTGTYNEQFF	TGTGCCAGCAGCTCCGGGACAGGGACCTACAATGAGCAGTTCTTC
TRBV12-3/TRBV12-4	TRBJ1-1	.	.	CASSFIVGGGRTEAFF	TGTGCCAGCAGTTTTATCGTGGGCGGCGGGAGGACTGAAGCTTTCTTT
TRBV4-3	TRBJ2-6	.	many	CASSQAFTGRGANVLTF	TGCGCCAGCAGCCAAGCCTTTACAGGGAGAGGGGCCAACGTCCTGACTTTC
TRBV5-4	TRBJ2-7	.	.	CASSGTANSYEQYF	TGTGCCAGCAGCGGAACAGCAAACTCCTACGAGCAGTACTTC
TRBV6-2/TRBV6-3	TRBJ2-5	TRBD1	.	CANRPINRGRDQETQYF	TGTGCCAACAGACCAATTAACAGGGGGCGTGACCAAGAGACCCAGTACTTC
TRBV6-1	TRBJ2-5	.	.	CASRLQGSRETQYF	TGTGCCAGCAGATTACAGGGATCGAGAGAGACCCAGTACTTC
TRBV6-2/TRBV6-3	TRBJ1-6	TRBD1	few	CASSYGGTGGYNSPLHF	TGTGCCAGCAGTTACGGTGGGACAGGGGGCTATAATTCACCCCTCCACTTT